The clone carrying this T cell receptor (beta chain) was counted at least ten times. Its specificity is unknown. The sample comes from a study of T cell repertoires in cytomegalovirus infection. MiXCR, run by TCRdb on the reads, gives a single entry per CDR3 protein. In the table there are 680,000 or so distinct CDR3 sequences, about 33% of which are singletons. Findings of the study overall: Based on cumulative public TCR beta family frequency, carriers of CMV plus the relevant HLA were identified.

V was pared by 5 bases and J by 4 bases, with 9 bases between. The germline CDR1 and CDR2 sequences are SGHVS and FNYEAQ. The CDR3 sequence is 13 residues long. The sequence was collected from a human donor in good health (CMV status not recorded). Some clones in this sample may be carry-over from other donors' samples. The V call is TRBV7-6, the J call TRBJ1-5; D gene ambiguous. Sample: cultured PBMCs, taken from culture after CMV antigen stimulation. The CDR3 loop reads CASSRTENQPQHF. In DNA form, the CDR3 reads TGTGCCAGCAGCAGGACGGAGAATCAGCCCCAGCATTTT.